What follows are 26 T cell receptor beta chains derived from one specimen sequenced in a study of OX40 agonist ivuxolimab in advanced cancers. TCRdb's table, derived via immunoSEQ multiplex PCR, lists solely in-frame clones and lacks some. The sample has about 79,000 clones; more than 85% are singletons. Specimen: CD4+ or CD8+ T cells sorted from blood, collected in a trial of the OX40 agonist ivuxolimab. These receptor sequences come from an adult with an advanced solid tumor such as melanoma, head and neck, liver or kidney cancer.

The J gene is TRBJ1-6, the V gene TRBV5-1; tentatively, D is TRBD1 (6 bases). CDR3 length: 18 residues. Germline lookup yields CDR1 SGHRS and CDR2 YFSETQ. The V end was cut by 0 bases, the J end by 0 bases, with 13 bases between. The CDR3 coding sequence is TGCGCCAGCAGCTTGGTTGCGGGGGCAGACTCCTATAATTCACCCCTCCACTTT. Its translation is CASSLVAGADSYNSPLHF.

The V and J genes are TRBV4-2 and TRBJ2-1; D perhaps matches TRBD1 (6 bases). V lost 2 bases and J 8 bases, leaving 28 bases between the germline ends. Germline V gene sequence: CDR1 LGHNA, CDR2 YNFKEQ. The CDR3 has 19 amino acids. The CDR3 sequence is CASSQHLPFTGQVFDEQFF. The CDR3 bases are TGTGCCAGCAGCCAACATCTACCGTTCACGGGACAAGTCTTCGATGAGCAGTTCTTC.

Written as DNA, the CDR3 is TGTGCCAGCTCAACATCGACGGGAGATACGCAGTATTTT. This gives the protein CASSTSTGDTQYF. The rearrangement joins TRBV18 to TRBJ2-3; D is unclear. The CDR3 has 13 amino acids. CDR1 KGHSH and CDR2 LQKENI come from the germline V gene. The V gene lost 5 bases and the J gene lost 5 bases, with 11 bases spanning the gap. Filled out from reference TRBV18 and TRBJ2-3, the complete variable domain reads NAGVMQNPRHLVRRRGQEARLRCSPMKGHSHVYWYRQLPEEGLKFMVYLQKENIIDESGMPKERFSAEFPKEGPSILRIQQVVRGDSAAYFCASSTSTGDTQYFGPGTRLTVL.

The chain carries TRBV28 and TRBJ2-2; D may be TRBD1 (6 bases). In germline, CDR1 is MDHEN, CDR2 SYDVKM. The CDR3 loop spans 13 amino acids. Trimming took 6 bases from V and 7 from J, leaving 12 bases between them. The CDR3 bases are TGTGCCAGCAGGCAAGGGGGATACGGGGAGCTGTTTTTT. Translating gives CASRQGGYGELFF.

The chain links TRBV7-3 to TRBJ1-1; D gene ambiguous. The CDR3 is 13 amino acids. Trimming took 6 bases from V and 2 from J, leaving 10 bases between them. Per germline, CDR1 SGHTA and CDR2 FQGTGA. Here the CDR3 reads CASRKIGNTEAFF. In nucleotides, the CDR3 is TGTGCCAGCAGGAAAATCGGTAACACTGAAGCTTTCTTT. The whole variable domain, remainder taken from reference TRBV7-3 and TRBJ1-1, is GAGVSQTPSNKVTEKGKYVELRCDPISGHTALYWYRQSLGQGPEFLIYFQGTGAADDSGLPNDRFFAVRPEGSVSTLKIQRTERGDSAVYLCASRKIGNTEAFFGQGTRLTVV.

The chain combines TRBV9 with TRBJ2-7; D perhaps matches TRBD1 (6 bases). The CDR3 has 10 amino acids. CDR1 and CDR2 from the germline V gene are SGDLS and YYNGEE. Trimming took off 10 bases at V and 6 bases at J, with 11 bases between the two ends. The CDR3 DNA sequence: TGTGCCCCTAGGGGGTCCGAGCAGTACTTC. It yields the protein CAPRGSEQYF. The full variable domain, its missing parts supplied by reference TRBV9 and TRBJ2-7, is DSGVTQTPKHLITATGQRVTLRCSPRSGDLSVYWYQQSLDQGLQFLIQYYNGEERAKGNILERFSAQQFPDLHSELNLSSLELGDSALYFCAPRGSEQYFGPGTRLTVT.

The V gene is TRBV2, the J gene TRBJ2-4, with a possible D match to TRBD2 (5 bases). Trimming took off 7 bases at V and 0 bases at J, with 10 bases between the two ends. The CDR3 extends over 14 amino acids. In germline, CDR1 is SNHLY, CDR2 FYNNEI. The CDR3 nucleotides read TGTGCCAGCATGAGGGCCATAGCCAAAAACATTCAGTACTTC. Translating it yields CASMRAIAKNIQYF.

This clone was seen just once. The gene calls are TRBV10-1 and TRBJ2-7; D may be TRBD2 (6 bases). Germline lookup yields CDR1 WNHNN and CDR2 SYGVQD (reference sequence). V lost 6 bases, J lost 6 bases, and 15 bases lay in between. This CDR3 region has 13 residues. This CDR3 reads CASSPDGDSEQYF. The CDR3, as DNA: TGCGCCAGCAGCCCCGATGGGGACTCCGAGCAGTACTTC.

The sample holds one count of this clone. CDR3 nucleotides: TGTGCCAGCAAGACAGGCCCGAACACAGATACGCAGTATTTT. This translates into CASKTGPNTDTQYF. The genes are TRBV19 and TRBJ2-3; tentatively, D is TRBD1 (6 bases). V was pared by 9 bases and J by 2 bases, with 15 bases between. The CDR3 runs to 14 residues. From germline, CDR1 is LNHDA and CDR2 SQIVND (reference sequence). The full variable domain, with the rest looked up from reference TRBV19 and TRBJ2-3, is DGGITQSPKYLFRKEGQNVTLSCEQNLNHDAMYWYRQDPGQGLRLIYYSQIVNDFQKGDIAEGYSVSREKKESFPLTVTSAQKNPTAFYLCASKTGPNTDTQYFGPGTRLTVL.

V and J are TRBV18 and TRBJ2-3, with no clear D. Trimming stripped 0 bases from V and 2 bases from J, with 12 bases between. The CDR3 length is 16 residues. Germline V gene lookup returns CDR1 KGHSH and CDR2 LQKENI. Written as DNA, the CDR3 is TGTGCCAGCTCACCACCGTCACAGACAACCACAGATACGCAGTATTTT. Protein sequence: CASSPPSQTTTDTQYF.

The chain links TRBV11-2 to TRBJ2-3; 14 positions match TRBD2. J was trimmed by 14 bases and V by 5 bases; bases with no gene match: 15. The germline CDR1 and CDR2 sequences are SGHAT and FQNNGV. CDR3 length: 16 amino acids. CDR3 region: CASSVEAGTSGSVRYF. As DNA, the CDR3 is TGTGCCAGCAGCGTTGAAGCCGGGACTAGCGGGAGTGTGAGGTATTTT.

This clone was seen only a few times. The chain recombines TRBV11-2 with TRBJ1-1; D gene uncertain. The germline gives CDR1 SGHAT, CDR2 FQNNGV. The CDR3 extends over 15 amino acids. With 5 bases removed from V and 4 bases from J, the gap between germline ends came to 17 bases. The CDR3 region has the DNA TGTGCCAGCAGCGCCCATCTTCTGGGTACCACTGAAGCTTTCTTT. Amino acids: CASSAHLLGTTEAFF.

In DNA form, the CDR3 reads TGTGCCAGCAGCTCCAATCGACTAGCGGGGGAGACCCAGTACTTC. It is translated as CASSSNRLAGETQYF. The V call is TRBV5-4, the J call TRBJ2-5, with 11 positions matching TRBD2. Germline CDR1 and CDR2: SGHNT and YYREEE (reference sequence). The CDR3 runs 15 residues. Trimming at V came to 3 bases and at J to 5 bases, leaving 6 bases not matched to a gene.

A few counts support this clone. This chain uses TRBV7-8 with TRBJ1-2; perhaps TRBD1 as D (5 bases). Trimming removed 2 bases at V and 6 bases at J, with 13 bases between. The CDR3 covers 14 residues. The V gene's germline CDR1 is SGHVS and CDR2 FQNEAQ. The CDR3 DNA sequence: TGTGCCAGCAGCTTAACGGGGGTGTCTGATGGCTACACCTTC. As protein: CASSLTGVSDGYTF.

The gene calls are TRBV30 and TRBJ2-3; 9 bases map to TRBD2. The germline CDR1 and CDR2 sequences are GTSNPN and SVGIG (reference sequence). Trimming at V came to 0 bases and at J to 0 bases, leaving 4 bases not matched to a gene. The length of the CDR3 is 16 residues. CDR3 DNA: TGTGCCTGGAGTGTTCTACTAGCGGGTAGCACAGATACGCAGTATTTT. Protein product: CAWSVLLAGSTDTQYF. Drawing the rest from reference TRBV30 and TRBJ2-3, the complete variable domain is SQTIHQWPATLVQPVGSPLSLECTVEGTSNPNLYWYRQAAGRGLQLLFYSVGIGQISSEVPQNLSASRPQDRQFILSSKKLLLSDSGFYLCAWSVLLAGSTDTQYFGPGTRLTVL.

V is TRBV30 and J is TRBJ1-3, with TRBD1 matching 7 bases. The CDR3 contains 14 residues. V lost 7 bases, J lost 7 bases, and 13 bases stayed unmatched. CDR1 GTSNPN and CDR2 SVGIG come from the germline V gene (reference sequence). The CDR3 nucleotides are TGTGCCTTATCAGGGGGAAGGGAGTCTAACACCATATATTTT. It translates to CALSGGRESNTIYF.

The chain is built from TRBV7-3 and TRBJ2-3; TRBD2 matches 7 bases. CDR1 is SGHTA, CDR2 FQGTGA, per germline. J was trimmed by 0 bases and V by 4 bases; bases with no gene match: 4. CDR3 length: 15 amino acids. DNA for the CDR3: TGTGCCAGCAGCTCTATAGCGGGTAGCACAGATACGCAGTATTTT. Translated, it gives CASSSIAGSTDTQYF.

The CDR3 bases are TGTGCCAGCATCCCTCACCTGGACTTCCTATCCTCCTACGAGCAGTACTTC. Encoded protein: CASIPHLDFLSSYEQYF. This sequence joins TRBV28 and TRBJ2-7; weak D call: TRBD2 (5 bases). The germline V and J ends were trimmed by 7 bases and 0 bases, with 22 bases remaining between them. This CDR3 has 17 amino acids. Germline CDR1 and CDR2: MDHEN and SYDVKM.

The chain uses TRBV28 and TRBJ2-7, with D possibly TRBD1 on 6 matching bases. In germline, CDR1 is MDHEN, CDR2 SYDVKM. The CDR3 is made up of 15 amino acids. The ends were cut back, 6 bases at V and 3 bases at J, with 18 bases in the middle. CDR3 sequence (DNA): TGTGCCAGCAGCCCCGAGTCGGGACACCTCTACGAGCAGTACTTC. Amino acids: CASSPESGHLYEQYF.

The chain uses TRBV15 and TRBJ1-2; D call uncertain. The CDR3 is 15 amino acids. Germline V gene lookup returns CDR1 LNHNV and CDR2 YYDKDF (reference sequence). V dropped 0 bases and J dropped 6 bases, with 14 bases sitting between them. The CDR3 sequence: CATSRDGRTRNGYTF. As DNA, the CDR3 is TGTGCCACCAGCAGAGATGGGAGGACCCGGAATGGCTACACCTTC. The whole variable domain, remainder taken from reference TRBV15 and TRBJ1-2, is DAMVIQNPRYQVTQFGKPVTLSCSQTLNHNVMYWYQQKSSQAPKLLFHYYDKDFNNEADTPDNFQSRRPNTSFCFLDIRSPGLGDTAMYLCATSRDGRTRNGYTFGSGTRLTVV.

The V and J genes are TRBV10-1 and TRBJ2-3, with D perhaps TRBD2 (7 bases). CDR1 and CDR2 from the germline V gene are WNHNN and SYGVQD (reference sequence). Trimming pared 10 bases from V and 3 bases from J, leaving 20 bases between. The CDR3 is 15 residues long. CDR3: CATKGGGLVTDTQYF. CDR3 sequence (DNA): TGCGCCACCAAGGGGGGGGGCTTGGTAACAGATACGCAGTATTTT.

This chain connects TRBV29-1 to TRBJ2-5, with D tentatively TRBD1 (6 bases). From germline, CDR1 is SQVTM and CDR2 ANQGSEA. The CDR3 is 15 residues long. Trimming took 1 base from V and 7 from J, leaving 19 bases between them. CDR3 nucleotide sequence: TGCAGCGTTGAAGTTAACAAACAGGGAATTGGGACCCAGTACTTC. Translating gives CSVEVNKQGIGTQYF.

The chain recombines TRBV11-2 with TRBJ2-7; 8 nucleotides line up with TRBD1. The J segment lost 9 bases and the V segment lost 6 bases, leaving 7 bases of the junction unmatched. The CDR3 has 12 amino acids. In germline, CDR1 is SGHAT, CDR2 FQNNGV. The CDR3 here is CASRQTGVVQYF. The CDR3 bases are TGTGCCAGCAGACAGACAGGGGTGGTGCAGTACTTC. Filled out from reference TRBV11-2 and TRBJ2-7, the complete variable domain reads EAGVAQSPRYKIIEKRQSVAFWCNPISGHATLYWYQQILGQGPKLLIQFQNNGVVDDSQLPKDRFSAERLKGVDSTLKIQPAKLEDSAVYLCASRQTGVVQYFGPGTRLTVT.

A single count supports this clone. V and J are TRBV5-4 and TRBJ2-1; 9 bases are a match to TRBD2. This CDR3 spans 16 amino acids. The germline CDR1 and CDR2 sequences are SGHNT and YYREEE (reference sequence). V lost 0 bases, J lost 8 bases, and 9 bases stayed unmatched. CDR3 DNA sequence: TGTGCCAGCAGCTTGGAAGGCCTAGCGGGAAGGGATGAGCAGTTCTTC. Residues: CASSLEGLAGRDEQFF.

V and J are TRBV2 and TRBJ2-3; 7 bases fit TRBD2. V was pared by 6 bases and J by 0 bases, with 6 bases of the junction left unmatched. CDR1 is SNHLY and CDR2 is FYNNEI in the germline V gene. There are 15 residues in the CDR3. CDR3 bases: TGTGCCAGCAGCCGACTAGCCGTTAGCACAGATACGCAGTATTTT. As protein: CASSRLAVSTDTQYF.

The chain combines TRBV7-2 with TRBJ2-5; 9 bases are shared with TRBD1. V was clipped by 5 bases and J by 5 bases; unmatched bases: 9. The CDR3 is 15 residues long. In germline, CDR1 is SGHTA, CDR2 FQGNSA. The CDR3 DNA reads TGTGCCAGCAGCCACCCCGGGACAGGGAGTGAGACCCAGTACTTC. This codes for CASSHPGTGSETQYF.